Presented here are 32 T cell receptor beta chains from one specimen sequenced in a study of blood T cell repertoires in COVID-19. Assay: immunoSEQ multiplex PCR; the TCRdb copy retains only in-frame clones and omits some. The table has 90,000 to 120,000 clones, more than 70% seen once. The specimen was peripheral blood. These receptors were taken from a man aged 65 to 85 with acute or convalescent COVID-19.

V and J are TRBV19 and TRBJ2-1; D unresolved. CDR1 and CDR2 (germline): LNHDA, SQIVND (reference sequence). The V and J ends lost 6 bases and 9 bases respectively, with 12 bases between them. The CDR3 is 12 residues long. The CDR3 DNA follows: TGTGCCAGTAGGAGAGGTTTGGGTGAGCAGTTCTTC. Its translation is CASRRGLGEQFF.

The chain has TRBV19 and TRBJ1-5, with D possibly TRBD1 on 6 matching bases. This CDR3 spans 15 amino acids. Trimming removed 2 bases from V and 2 bases from J, with 10 bases in between. Per the germline V gene, CDR1 is LNHDA and CDR2 is SQIVND (reference sequence). In nucleotides, the CDR3 is TGTGCCAGTAGTATAAACAGGGTGGGCAATCAGCCCCAGCATTTT. Translation gives CASSINRVGNQPQHF.

The chain has TRBV3-1 (or the pseudogene TRBV3-2) and TRBJ2-5; no definite D call. The CDR3 is 14 amino acids. The ends were cut back, 4 bases at V and 5 bases at J, with 14 bases in the middle. Germline CDR1 reads LGHDT; CDR2 reads YNNKEL (reference sequence). For the CDR3, the DNA is TGTGCCAGCAGCCTTAGCATCCCCGGGGAGACCCAGTACTTC. Translated: CASSLSIPGETQYF.

This chain joins TRBV5-1 and TRBJ1-1; D is undetermined. The ends were cut back, 0 bases at V and 3 bases at J, with 6 bases in the middle. The germline V gene has CDR1 SGHRS and CDR2 YFSETQ. The CDR3 has 13 amino acids. For the CDR3, the DNA is TGCGCCAGCAGCTTGGGGGAGGACACTGAAGCTTTCTTT. It specifies CASSLGEDTEAFF.

This sequence joins TRBV18 and TRBJ1-3, with a weak D call TRBD1 (6 bases). The ends were cut back, 4 bases at V and 0 bases at J, with 13 bases in the middle. This CDR3 contains 16 residues. Germline V gene data show CDR1 as KGHSH and CDR2 as LQKENI. CDR3 residues: CASSRSGVSSGNTIYF. CDR3 DNA sequence: TGTGCCAGCTCACGCTCAGGGGTTTCCTCTGGAAACACCATATATTTT. The complete variable domain, with remaining parts taken from reference TRBV18 and TRBJ1-3, reads NAGVMQNPRHLVRRRGQEARLRCSPMKGHSHVYWYRQLPEEGLKFMVYLQKENIIDESGMPKERFSAEFPKEGPSILRIQQVVRGDSAAYFCASSRSGVSSGNTIYFGEGSWLTVV.

J is TRBJ1-1 and V is TRBV19; D may be TRBD1 (5 bases). Germline-derived CDR1 and CDR2 are LNHDA and SQIVND (reference sequence). The CDR3 has 14 amino acids. Between the trimmed V and J ends, which lost 7 bases and 1 base, there was a span of 13 bases. The chain's CDR3 is CASTPGRGNTEAFF. Here the CDR3 DNA reads TGTGCCAGTACCCCTGGTAGGGGGAACACTGAAGCTTTCTTT.

V is TRBV6-5 and J is TRBJ2-7; 11 bases fit TRBD1. This CDR3 is built from 14 residues. V shed 4 bases and J 7 bases; nucleotides not matched to a gene: 6. CDR1 is MNHEY, CDR2 SVGAGI, per germline. In DNA, the CDR3 is TGTGCCAGCAGTTTCCGGGACAGGGGGTTGGAGCAGTACTTC. Residues: CASSFRDRGLEQYF.

The chain carries TRBV6-1 and TRBJ2-3, with a tentative D call TRBD2 (6 bases). CDR3 length: 16 amino acids. Germline CDR1 is MNHNS and CDR2 is SASEGT. Between the trimmed V and J ends, which lost 4 bases and 2 bases, there was a span of 16 bases. As DNA, the CDR3 is TGTGCCAGCAGTGGTCCCGGGAGACTCTACACAGATACGCAGTATTTT. Amino acids: CASSGPGRLYTDTQYF.

This clone turned up a few times. The J gene is TRBJ1-1, the V gene TRBV28; TRBD1 might be the D (5 bases). This CDR3 has 15 amino acids. In germline, CDR1 is MDHEN, CDR2 SYDVKM. V lost 7 bases and J 4 bases, leaving 19 bases between the germline ends. CDR3 sequence: CASIGAKGRVTEAFF. The DNA for the CDR3 is TGTGCCAGCATAGGGGCAAAAGGGCGCGTCACTGAAGCTTTCTTT.

The gene calls are TRBV6-6 and TRBJ2-7; TRBD1 aligns across 7 bases. V gave up 5 bases and J gave up 4 bases; unmatched junction bases: 11. This CDR3 has 15 residues. The germline gives CDR1 MNHNY, CDR2 SVGAGI (reference sequence). The CDR3 loop reads CASSQGQVPPYEQYF. For the CDR3, the DNA is TGTGCCAGCAGTCAAGGACAGGTGCCCCCTTACGAGCAGTACTTC.

The rearrangement links TRBV11-3 to TRBJ2-2, with 11 nucleotides matching TRBD1. Germline CDR1 and CDR2: SGHNT and YENEEA. The CDR3 is 15 amino acids. The trim removed 4 bases at V and 5 bases at J, leaving 3 bases unmatched. The CDR3 loop is CASSWDRGNTGELFF. The CDR3 DNA sequence: TGTGCCAGCAGCTGGGACAGGGGGAATACCGGGGAGCTGTTTTTT.

CDR3 residues: CASSPTPNTGELFF. Here the CDR3 DNA reads TGTGCCAGCAGCCCCACACCGAACACCGGGGAGCTGTTTTTT. This chain uses TRBV7-9 with TRBJ2-2; no definite D call. V lost 5 bases, J lost 0 bases, and 7 bases lay in between. The CDR3 totals 14 residues. CDR1 is SEHNR, CDR2 FQNEAQ, per germline (reference sequence). Full variable domain (remainder filled in from reference TRBV7-9 and TRBJ2-2): DTGVSQNPRHKITKRGQNVTFRCDPISEHNRLYWYRQTLGQGPEFLTYFQNEAQLEKSRLLSDRFSAERPKGSFSTLEIQRTEQGDSAMYLCASSPTPNTGELFFGEGSRLTVL.

The CDR3 reads CAISPTGDYGYTF. DNA of the CDR3: TGTGCCATCAGTCCGACAGGGGACTATGGCTACACCTTC. The chain couples TRBV10-3 to TRBJ1-2; 8 bases are a match to TRBD1. V trimming: 5 bases; J trimming: 3 bases; junction bases outside the gene matches: 2. This CDR3 spans 13 amino acids. The germline CDR1 and CDR2 sequences are ENHRY and SYGVKD.

The DNA for the CDR3 is TGTGCCAGCAGCCTTAAGGGACAGGGGGCGTTCGAAACCTTC. It specifies CASSLKGQGAFETF. This chain joins TRBV7-2 and TRBJ1-2; 12 positions agree with TRBD1. Trimming took 5 bases from V and 14 from J; bases not matched to a gene: 12. CDR1 is SGHTA, CDR2 FQGNSA, per germline. The CDR3 has 14 residues.

The chain employs TRBV13 and TRBJ2-7; D is perhaps TRBD2 (5 bases). The CDR3 consists of 12 residues. The germline V gene encodes CDR1 PRHDT and CDR2 FYEKMQ (reference sequence). The germline V and J ends were trimmed by 5 bases and 7 bases, with 12 bases remaining between them. The CDR3 reads CASSTPSGEQYF. DNA of the CDR3: TGTGCCAGCAGCACCCCGTCGGGAGAGCAGTACTTC.

The chain combines TRBV7-3 with TRBJ2-6; no reliable D call. There are 14 residues in the CDR3. Trimming took off 4 bases at V and 4 bases at J, with 8 bases between the two ends. CDR1 is SGHTA, CDR2 FQGTGA, per germline. CDR3 sequence (DNA): TGTGCCAGCAGCTCCCCGCGGGGGGCCAACGTCCTGACTTTC. Translation gives CASSSPRGANVLTF.

The chain is built from TRBV7-3 and TRBJ2-6; D is possibly TRBD1 (5 bases). V lost 5 bases to trimming and J lost 0 bases, with 11 bases between them. The germline V gene encodes CDR1 SGHTA and CDR2 FQGTGA. The CDR3 sequence is 16 residues long. As DNA, the CDR3 is TGTGCCAGCAGCCCAACAGACAGCTCTGGGGCCAACGTCCTGACTTTC. This translates into CASSPTDSSGANVLTF. The full variable domain, in which reference TRBV7-3 and TRBJ2-6 provide the parts outside the CDR3, is GAGVSQTPSNKVTEKGKYVELRCDPISGHTALYWYRQSLGQGPEFLIYFQGTGAADDSGLPNDRFFAVRPEGSVSTLKIQRTERGDSAVYLCASSPTDSSGANVLTFGAGSRLTVL.

The V call is TRBV5-4, the J call TRBJ2-2; a weak D match, TRBD1 (7 bases). This CDR3 contains 15 residues. With 4 bases removed from V and 4 bases from J, the gap between germline ends came to 14 bases. The germline V gene encodes CDR1 SGHNT and CDR2 YYREEE (reference sequence). CDR3 bases: TGTGCCAGCAGCGGGGGGACAGTCCTCACCGGGGAGCTGTTTTTT. Amino acid sequence: CASSGGTVLTGELFF.

The J gene is TRBJ1-1, the V gene TRBV11-2; 7 bases agree with TRBD1. Germline assignment: CDR1 SGHAT and CDR2 FQNNGV. Trimming took 3 bases from V and 9 from J; bases not matched to a gene: 7. This CDR3 is 13 amino acids long. The CDR3 here is CASSLTGDSKAFF. CDR3 nucleotide sequence: TGTGCCAGCAGCTTGACCGGGGACAGTAAAGCTTTCTTT.

The V call is TRBV7-2, the J call TRBJ2-1, with TRBD2 matching over 7 bases. Germline V gene sequence: CDR1 SGHTA, CDR2 FQGNSA. Unmatched junction bases numbered 6, after V lost 1 base and J lost 0 bases. There are 17 residues in the CDR3. The CDR3 spells CASSLVSGVSSYNEQFF. The CDR3 nucleotides are TGTGCCAGCAGCTTAGTGAGCGGGGTGAGCTCCTACAATGAGCAGTTCTTC.

The V call is TRBV3-1 (or the pseudogene TRBV3-2), the J call TRBJ1-4; perhaps TRBD1 as D (6 bases). CDR3 length equals 14 residues. The V end was cut by 2 bases, the J end by 7 bases, with 11 bases between. CDR1 and CDR2 from the germline V gene are LGHDT and YNNKEL (reference sequence). CDR3 in amino acids: CASSQKGQSEKLFF. Here the CDR3 DNA reads TGTGCCAGCAGCCAAAAGGGACAAAGTGAAAAACTGTTTTTT.

This chain links TRBV6-2 or TRBV6-3 with TRBJ1-1; 7 nucleotides align to TRBD1. The CDR3 has 14 amino acids. Germline CDR1 reads MNHEY; CDR2 reads SVGEGT. After removal of 6 bases from V and 4 bases from J, the junction contained 8 bases not matched to a gene. The CDR3 bases are TGTGCCAGCAGCAGGGGACAGTGGGCCACTGAAGCTTTCTTT. Translated, it gives CASSRGQWATEAFF.

The V gene is TRBV3-1 (or the pseudogene TRBV3-2), the J gene TRBJ1-4, with a tentative D call TRBD1 (5 bases). Germline V gives CDR1 LGHDT, CDR2 YNNKEL (reference sequence). The CDR3 is made up of 16 amino acids. V was clipped by 1 base and J by 2 bases, with 11 bases between them. CDR3 DNA: TGTGCCAGCAGCCAAGGGGGGGGATTGACTAATGAAAAACTGTTTTTT. Translated: CASSQGGGLTNEKLFF.

This chain uses TRBV21-1 with TRBJ2-2; the D call of TRBD1 is as the table states it, not checked on the DNA. TRBV21-1 is recorded as a pseudogene. This CDR3 has 14 residues. CDR3 in amino acids: CATWGFREDGELFF. The CDR3 DNA is TGTGCCACCTGGGGTTTCAGGGAAGACGGGGAGCTGTTTTTT.

This chain uses TRBV4-2 with TRBJ1-2; D is unresolved. CDR3 size: 15 residues. V was cut by 0 bases and J by 4 bases, with 12 bases left in between. Germline assignment: CDR1 LGHNA and CDR2 YNFKEQ. The CDR3 DNA follows: TGTGCCAGCAGCCAAGATGCTTCAGTTGGCTATGGCTACACCTTC. Encoded protein: CASSQDASVGYGYTF.

There are many counts of this clone. The CDR3 sequence: CASSLVRGTGELFF. In DNA form, the CDR3 reads TGTGCCAGCAGCTTAGTCCGGGGCACCGGGGAGCTGTTTTTT. The chain recombines TRBV11-2 with TRBJ2-2, with a possible D match to TRBD2 (5 bases). The ends were cut back, 1 base at V and 4 bases at J, with 7 bases in the middle. Germline CDR1 reads SGHAT; CDR2 reads FQNNGV. The CDR3 sequence is 14 residues long.

The chain has TRBV6-4 and TRBJ2-3; D call uncertain. Per the germline V gene, CDR1 is MRHNA and CDR2 is SNTAGT. Trimming removed 0 bases from V and 4 bases from J, with 14 bases in between. This CDR3 is 16 amino acids long. In DNA, the CDR3 is TGTGCCAGCAGTGACTCGAGTTCAGGTTACGCAGATACGCAGTATTTT. Translated: CASSDSSSGYADTQYF.

The chain recombines TRBV6-2 or TRBV6-3 with TRBJ1-2; 7 bases line up with TRBD1. J lost 4 bases, V lost 3 bases, and 11 bases had no gene match. The CDR3 spans 16 residues. Germline loops: CDR1 MNHEY, CDR2 SVGEGT. The CDR3 bases are TGTGCCAGCAGTTATGGGACGAGGGGGCGAGGCTATGGCTACACCTTC. Its translation is CASSYGTRGRGYGYTF.

In its sample, this clone was seen a few times. The chain joins TRBV6-2 or TRBV6-3 to TRBJ2-5; D not certain. Between the trimmed V and J ends, which lost 2 bases and 5 bases, there was a span of 6 bases. The CDR3 loop spans 12 amino acids. From germline, CDR1 is MNHEY and CDR2 SVGEGT. The CDR3 coding sequence is TGTGCCAGCAGTTACCGTCAGGAGACCCAGTACTTC. It codes for CASSYRQETQYF.

The sample holds one count of this clone. The sample carries other DNA sequences with the same CDR3. The chain couples TRBV18 to TRBJ2-7; perhaps TRBD2 as D (5 bases). The V and J ends lost 3 bases and 4 bases respectively, with 7 bases between them. From germline, CDR1 is KGHSH and CDR2 LQKENI. The CDR3 runs 12 residues. This chain's CDR3 is CASSPDSYEQYF. DNA for the CDR3: TGTGCCAGCTCACCGGACTCTTACGAGCAGTACTTC.

This clone came up a few times. The CDR3: CASSPPGQFTEAFF. CDR3 bases: TGTGCCAGCAGCCCGCCGGGACAGTTCACTGAAGCTTTCTTT. The chain combines TRBV7-3 with TRBJ1-1, with 7 bases matching TRBD1. Germline V gene data show CDR1 as SGHTA and CDR2 as FQGTGA. The V and J ends lost 5 bases and 4 bases, in that order; junction bases with no gene match: 7. The CDR3 covers 14 residues.

V and J are TRBV7-9 and TRBJ2-1; TRBD2 matches at 10 bases. V dropped 1 base and J dropped 8; count of bases not matched to a gene: 5. CDR1 is SEHNR and CDR2 is FQNEAQ in the germline V gene (reference sequence). The CDR3 spans 15 residues. The CDR3 region has the DNA TGTGCCAGCAGCTTAGTACTAGCGGGGAGGTATGAGCAGTTCTTC. Its protein product is CASSLVLAGRYEQFF.